This T cell receptor beta chain was sequenced in a study of CD8 T cells in Susac syndrome (dated by TCRdb to 2018 to 2020). For the study in its entirety: Repertoire sequencing was used to test whether CD8+ T cell activation and differentiation in Susac syndrome was antigen driven. CD8+ T cell repertoire clonality was compared between about a dozen healthy donors, roughly 14 Susac syndrome patients and around 15 multiple sclerosis patients.

Worth noting for this clonotype: What antigen it recognizes has not been identified. Base qualities are not at hand, and no much larger clone is one base apart.

RNA was extracted using the RNeasy kit, and about 0.5 to 1 microgram was reverse transcribed with random hexamers. TCR beta CDR3 regions were amplified with the immunoSEQ multiplex PCR assay covering 54 Vbeta and 13 Jbeta segments. PCR amplification bias was corrected using a synthetic template baseline for primer optimization and computational correction. The original pipeline was this. Reads were annotated to V, D and J genes according to IMGT and were analyzed with immunoSEQ Analyzer, with only productive sequences retained. To calculate clonality, Shannon entropy was normalized by log2 of the number of productive unique sequences and then subtracted from one. For each patient and control, public and private clones were evaluated among the 100 most prevalent clones. Clones were defined as Susac-specific if absent from the healthy and MS cohorts, from 1052 published viral clones and from other ImmuneACCESS disease sequences. TCRdb's own reprocessing of the public reads used fastp at Q25 and MiXCR and kept productive beta chains. Every entry covers one CDR3 protein and lists the most common genes and DNA from its rows. TCRdb's processing, not the study's, gives the V and J calls here. Here the sample has approximately 120,000 distinct CDR3 sequences; more than 85% occur a single time. Clones ranked in the top ten supply less than 0.4% of the sample.

High-throughput TCR beta sequencing profiled peripheral blood CD8+ and CD4+ T cells from healthy donors, Susac syndrome patients and multiple sclerosis patients. Treatment-naive patients with stable or active relapsing-remitting disease fulfilling revised McDonald criteria were used as multiple sclerosis controls. Bulk CD8+ and CD4+ T cells were purified by magnetic negative isolation, whereas CD8+ TEMRA cells were enriched by FACS. Blood was collected in EDTA tubes and processed within 24 hours, with PBMCs isolated through density gradient centrifugation. PBMCs intended for TCR sequencing were cryopreserved in liquid nitrogen and were subsequently thawed in a 37 degrees C water bath. A purity of at least 90% was achieved for sorted or isolated CD4+, CD8+ and CD8+ TEMRA cells. From a lookup of the germline V gene (reference sequence), CDR1 and CDR2 are LGHDT and YNNKEL. The CDR3 spans 16 residues, from the cysteine through the phenylalanine. Of the read, only the CDR3 DNA is kept; its 48 bases are in frame from base 1. Cut back by 1 base and 2 bases, the V and J ends lie 11 bases apart.

What the study reported, not specific to this receptor: The number of individuals in the TCR sequencing and HLA analysis was acknowledged as relatively small.

What was sequenced was CD8+ T cells from PBMCs. The receptor was derived from a human donor with multiple sclerosis. The chain joins TRBV3-1 to TRBJ2-2; a tentative D match to TRBD2 spans 6 bases. The DNA sequence follows: TGTGCCAGCAGCCAAGGTTTAGCGGTAAACACCGGGGAGCTGTTTTTT. Its coded protein is CASSQGLAVNTGELFF.